The 12 T cell receptor beta chains below were found in one sample sequenced in a study of identifying expanded T cells in peripheral blood. The method was immunoSEQ multiplex PCR; TCRdb's version includes in-frame clones alone and lacks a portion of them. The sample includes about 84,000 clones, around 86% of them seen just once. Material: blood. Receptors were obtained from a person aged 18 to 75 in good health.

This clone was detected once. J is TRBJ1-1 and V is TRBV18, with D unresolved. The CDR3 consists of 11 residues. V was shortened by 1 base and J by 5 bases, with 2 bases between the two germline ends. From germline, CDR1 is KGHSH and CDR2 LQKENI. This CDR3 reads CASSPRTEAFF. CDR3 bases: TGTGCCAGCTCACCACGGACTGAAGCTTTCTTT. Filled out from reference TRBV18 and TRBJ1-1, the complete variable domain reads NAGVMQNPRHLVRRRGQEARLRCSPMKGHSHVYWYRQLPEEGLKFMVYLQKENIIDESGMPKERFSAEFPKEGPSILRIQQVVRGDSAAYFCASSPRTEAFFGQGTRLTVV.

This clone was counted once. The rearrangement joins TRBV28 to TRBJ2-2, with 8 bases fitting TRBD1. Losses at the gene ends were 6 bases for V and 1 base for J; bases not matched to a gene: 7. The CDR3 sequence is 16 residues long. Looked up from germline, CDR1 is MDHEN and CDR2 is SYDVKM. The chain's CDR3 is CASSSPGQGNTGELFF. The DNA of the CDR3 is TGTGCCAGCAGCTCCCCTGGACAGGGGAACACCGGGGAGCTGTTTTTT.

This clone was detected a few times. The genes are TRBV14 and TRBJ1-6; D unclear. The CDR3 extends over 15 amino acids. With 5 bases removed from V and 2 bases from J, the gap between germline ends came to 10 bases. The V gene's germline CDR1 is SGHDN and CDR2 FVKESK. CDR3 region: CASSALRAYNSPLHF. The CDR3 region has the DNA TGTGCCAGCAGCGCTCTACGGGCCTATAATTCACCCCTCCACTTT.

The sample holds a few counts of this clone. The chain combines TRBV10-3 with TRBJ1-4, with no clear D. The CDR3 is made up of 15 amino acids. Germline V gene lookup returns CDR1 ENHRY and CDR2 SYGVKD. V shed 10 bases and J shed 5 bases, with 20 bases lying between them. CDR3 in amino acids: CATKSDGSANEKLFF. The CDR3 nucleotides read TGTGCCACGAAATCAGATGGCTCGGCGAATGAAAAACTGTTTTTT.

The CDR3 spells CSVRAGQNIQYF. CDR3 DNA: TGCAGCGTTCGGGCAGGACAAAACATTCAGTACTTC. The V gene is TRBV29-1, the J gene TRBJ2-4; the D is unclear. Germline-derived CDR1 and CDR2 are SQVTM and ANQGSEA. This CDR3 contains 12 residues. V shed 5 bases and J shed 5 bases, with 10 bases lying between them.

This chain connects TRBV18 to TRBJ1-1, with D hard to call. The CDR3 sequence is 12 residues long. V was clipped by 10 bases and J by 7 bases, with 16 bases between them. The germline V gene has CDR1 KGHSH and CDR2 LQKENI. The CDR3 DNA follows: TGTGCCACCTCCAGAGTTCAGAGTGAAGCTTTCTTT. This translates into CATSRVQSEAFF.

The rearrangement links TRBV11-1 to TRBJ1-5; D gene uncertain. There are 9 residues in the CDR3. Between the trimmed V and J ends, which lost 10 bases and 9 bases, there was a span of 7 bases. CDR1 SGHAT and CDR2 FQDESV come from the germline V gene (reference sequence). Here the CDR3 DNA reads TGTGCCAAAACGGGGCCCCAGCATTTT. This translates into CAKTGPQHF.

The rearrangement joins TRBV2 to TRBJ2-7; 12 bases are shared with TRBD2. The length of the CDR3 is 18 residues. CDR1 SNHLY and CDR2 FYNNEI come from the germline V gene. Trimming took 4 bases from V and 2 from J; bases not matched to a gene: 12. The CDR3 reads CASSGTLAGGKGTYEQYF. CDR3 coding DNA: TGTGCCAGCAGTGGCACGCTAGCGGGGGGGAAGGGCACCTACGAGCAGTACTTC. The full variable domain, rest sourced from reference TRBV2 and TRBJ2-7, is EPEVTQTPSHQVTQMGQEVILRCVPISNHLYFYWYRQILGQKVEFLVSFYNNEISEKSEIFDDQFSVERPDGSNFTLKIRSTKLEDSAMYFCASSGTLAGGKGTYEQYFGPGTRLTVT.

This sequence joins TRBV7-9 and TRBJ2-7; 7 bases fit TRBD2. From germline, CDR1 is SEHNR and CDR2 FQNEAQ (reference sequence). With 2 bases clipped from V and 4 bases from J, the junction kept 5 bases outside the gene matches. The CDR3 is made up of 14 amino acids. The CDR3 DNA is TGTGCCAGCAGCTTACCGGGGACTACTTACGAGCAGTACTTC. This encodes CASSLPGTTYEQYF.

V usage is TRBV18 and J usage is TRBJ2-1; 7 bases are shared with TRBD1. The V segment lost 0 bases and the J segment 0 bases; nucleotides outside the gene matches: 5. Germline loops: CDR1 KGHSH, CDR2 LQKENI. The CDR3 spans 17 residues. The CDR3 is CASSPPLGQSSYNEQFF. CDR3 DNA: TGTGCCAGCTCACCACCCCTGGGACAGTCCTCCTACAATGAGCAGTTCTTC.

The chain joins TRBV7-8 to TRBJ1-2, with 8 positions matching TRBD1. CDR1 is SGHVS, CDR2 FQNEAQ, per germline. Trimming took 1 base from V and 10 from J; bases not matched to a gene: 17. The CDR3 totals 17 residues. The DNA for the CDR3 is TGTGCCAGCAGCTTAGATCTGCAGGGGGCGGGGGGCCAGGACTACACCTTC. Its translation: CASSLDLQGAGGQDYTF.

The rearrangement links TRBV6-1 to TRBJ1-5, with D possibly being TRBD1 (5 bases). Trimming removed 4 bases from V and 2 bases from J, with 9 bases in between. CDR3 size: 14 residues. The germline V gene encodes CDR1 MNHNS and CDR2 SASEGT. CDR3 nucleotides: TGTGCCAGCAGTGCCGGCAGGGGCAATCAGCCCCAGCATTTT. Protein: CASSAGRGNQPQHF.